A selection of T cell receptor beta chains follows, all from one sample in a study of metastatic and nonmetastatic thyroid tumors. With MiXCR, TCRdb called clones anew from the PCR reads. Here the sample spans approximately 32,000 clones, about 18% being singletons. The sequenced sample was blood. The source of these receptors is a female donor with papillary thyroid cancer or a benign thyroid nodule (not recorded which). Some clones in this sample may be carry-over from other donors' samples. The CDR3 runs from the conserved cysteine through the conserved F or W. The order of the fields is D gene, J gene, clone size, V gene, CDR3 DNA, CDR3 protein. The D gene is left open where the match is weak. Not all rows give a size; the values are once, few, many and, for expanded clones, a class.

>-|TRBJ1-2|many|TRBV6-1
TGTGCCAGCGCCTCGGGGTGGAGGGCGGATAACTATGGCTACACCTTC
CASASGWRADNYGYTF
>TRBD2|TRBJ2-1|few|TRBV19
TGTGCCAGTAGCCCGACTAGCGGGAGGTTCAGGAGCGAGTTCTTC
CASSPTSGRFRSEFF
>TRBD2|TRBJ2-4|many|TRBV7-9
TGTGCCAGCAGCCCAGCGGGAGCGCACATTCAGTACTTC
CASSPAGAHIQYF
>-|TRBJ2-1|-|TRBV3-1
TGTGCCAGCAGCCAGGGGGGCCTAGCGGTGGGTGGAGCCTACAATGAGCAGTTCTTC
CASSQGGLAVGGAYNEQFF
>-|TRBJ2-7|many|TRBV4-1
TGCGCCAGCAGCCGGGGGTCGGACTACGAGCAGTACTTC
CASSRGSDYEQYF
>-|TRBJ1-5|many|TRBV20-1
TGCAGTGCTAGAGGGGTAAGCAATCAGCCCCAGCATTTT
CSARGVSNQPQHF
>-|TRBJ1-2|many|TRBV5-1
TGCGCCAGCAGCTTTTCGACAGCTGACTATGGCTACACCTTC
CASSFSTADYGYTF
>-|TRBJ1-5|many|TRBV5-1
TGCGCCAGCAGCCCGTATTCAGGGGACAATCAGCCCCAGCATTTT
CASSPYSGDNQPQHF
>-|TRBJ1-5|-|TRBV18
TGTGCCAGCTCACCCGACAGAAATCAGCCCCAGCATTTT
CASSPDRNQPQHF
>TRBD1|TRBJ1-1|many|TRBV30
TGTGCCGCTGGACAGGATGGGCACACTGAAGCCTTCTTT
CAAGQDGHTEAFF
>-|TRBJ1-4|many|TRBV27
TGTGCCAGCAGTTTGGCCGGTACAACTAATGAAAAACTGTTTTTT
CASSLAGTTNEKLFF
>TRBD1|TRBJ1-4|many|TRBV12-3/TRBV12-4
TGTGCCAGCAGTTTGGGACAGGCTAATGAAAAACTGTTTTTT
CASSLGQANEKLFF
>-|TRBJ1-1|many|TRBV12-3/TRBV12-4
TGTGCCAGCAGTTTCTGGGGACGTTATGATGAAGCTTTCTTT
CASSFWGRYDEAFF
>-|TRBJ2-2|many|TRBV6-1
TGTGCCAGCAGCACTTTAACAGGGCAGAACACCGGGGAGCTGTTTTTT
CASSTLTGQNTGELFF
>TRBD1|TRBJ2-2|many|TRBV20-1
TGCAGTGCCCGGACAGGGGCCCCCTGGGGCACCGGGGAGCTGTTTTTT
CSARTGAPWGTGELFF
>-|TRBJ2-6|many|TRBV2
TGTGCCAGCAGTGGCCCGGGGAGAAGCGCTGGGGCCAACGTCCTGACTTTC
CASSGPGRSAGANVLTF
>-|TRBJ1-1|-|TRBV6-5
TGTGCCAGCAGTTACGGGTTGGGACAACCAAACACTGAAGCTTTCTTT
CASSYGLGQPNTEAFF
>-|TRBJ1-5|many|TRBV2
TGTGCCAGCAGGGAGCAGGGCTCCAATCAGCCCCAGCATTTT
CASREQGSNQPQHF
>TRBD1|TRBJ2-2|-|TRBV5-1
TGCGCCAGCAGCTTGGCCTGGGGACAGAGTAATCCGACCGGGGAGCTGTTTTTT
CASSLAWGQSNPTGELFF
>-|TRBJ2-2|many|TRBV6-5
TGTGCCAGCAGTTATATAGGGGGGAACACCGGGGAGCTGTTTTTT
CASSYIGGNTGELFF
>-|TRBJ1-5|-|TRBV11-3
TGTGCCAGCAGCTTAGCAGGAGGACAGCCCCAGCATTTT
CASSLAGGQPQHF
>TRBD1|TRBJ1-3|medium-sized|TRBV6-1
TGTGCCAGCAGTGATGGACAGGGCCGAAACACCATATATTTT
CASSDGQGRNTIYF
>-|TRBJ2-1|many|TRBV28
TGTGCCAGCAGCTCCACCGGGGGAAGCTCCTACAATGAGCAGTTCTTC
CASSSTGGSSYNEQFF
>TRBD1|TRBJ2-2|large|TRBV25-1
TGTGCCAGCAGTGTCCGGGACAGGGAGACCGGGGAGCTGTTTTTT
CASSVRDRETGELFF
>TRBD1|TRBJ1-4|many|TRBV5-1
TGCGCCAGCAGCCCCAACAGGGGACCTGAAAAACTGTTTTTT
CASSPNRGPEKLFF
>-|TRBJ1-1|many|TRBV20-1
TGCGGGGGTTTTGGGGGCGCGGGTTATACTGAAGCTTTCTTT
CGGFGGAGYTEAFF
>TRBD2|TRBJ2-3|many|TRBV28
TGTGCCAGCAGTCCTAGCGGGAGGGAAACAGATACGCAGTATTTT
CASSPSGRETDTQYF
>-|TRBJ1-1|many|TRBV29-1
TGCAGCGTGGGTCTAGGGCGGAACACTGAAGCTTTCTTT
CSVGLGRNTEAFF
>TRBD1|TRBJ1-2|-|TRBV20-1
TGCAGTGCTCCGACAGGGGACTGGTATGGCTACACCTTC
CSAPTGDWYGYTF
>-|TRBJ1-4|few|TRBV5-7
TGTGCCAGCAGCTTATTATCAGGTCCCCGCTCCGAAAAACTGTTTTTT
CASSLLSGPRSEKLFF
>-|TRBJ2-5|many|TRBV7-8
TGTGCCAGCAGCTTAGCGGGGGTGGTGGAGACCCAGTACTTC
CASSLAGVVETQYF
>-|TRBJ1-5|medium-sized|TRBV28
TGTGCCAGCAGTTTGGGACAGCCCCAGCATTTT
CASSLGQPQHF
>-|TRBJ2-5|many|TRBV2
TGTGCCAGCAGCGAAACGGGATTCCCTTCCAATCCCCAGTACTTC
CASSETGFPSNPQYF
>TRBD2|TRBJ2-3|many|TRBV3-1
TGTGCCAGCAGCCAAGATGGGGGGGGTTTGGCAGATACGCAGTATTTT
CASSQDGGGLADTQYF
>TRBD1|TRBJ2-1|many|TRBV9
TGTGCCAGCAGCCCCCAGACAGGGGCGGGGTACAATGAGCAGTTCTTC
CASSPQTGAGYNEQFF
>-|TRBJ1-2|many|TRBV9
TGTGCCAGCAGCGCCACGAACTATGGCTACACCTTC
CASSATNYGYTF
>-|TRBJ2-2|-|TRBV6-2/TRBV6-3
TGTGCCAGTAGTTTTCGAGGAGGGAGCCATGGCGGGGAGCTGTTTTTT
CASSFRGGSHGGELFF
>TRBD1|TRBJ2-1|-|TRBV20-1
TGCAGTGCTAGAATGCAGGGACAGGGGGCGAGGGAGCAGTTCTTC
CSARMQGQGAREQFF
>-|TRBJ1-2|many|TRBV19
TGTGCCAGTAGTATTGGCCAGCCCTTCTATGGCTACACCTTC
CASSIGQPFYGYTF
>TRBD2|TRBJ2-7|many|TRBV18
TGTGCCAGCTCACCGAACCTGGGACTAGCCCAAGGACACGAGCAGTACTTC
CASSPNLGLAQGHEQYF
>-|TRBJ2-5|many|TRBV27
TGTGCCAGCAGTTTACCATCCTCGGCGACCCAGTACTTC
CASSLPSSATQYF
>-|TRBJ2-5|many|TRBV5-1
TGCGCCAGCAAGCCTGCGTCTCAAGAGACCCAGTACTTC
CASKPASQETQYF
>-|TRBJ1-2|few|TRBV27
TGTGCCAGCAGTTTACGGGGGGGATATGGCTACACCTTC
CASSLRGGYGYTF
>-|TRBJ2-5|many|TRBV20-1
TGCAGTGCTAGAGATAATGGTTACTTGACCCAGTACTTC
CSARDNGYLTQYF
>-|TRBJ2-7|-|TRBV27
TGTGCCAGCAGTCTGACAGTTGGGAACCAGCAGTACTTC
CASSLTVGNQQYF
>-|TRBJ1-1|-|TRBV4-1
TGCGCCAGCAGCCACGTCAGCATGAACACTGAAGCTTTCTTT
CASSHVSMNTEAFF
>-|TRBJ2-1|-|TRBV11-1
TGTGCCAGCAGGGCGGGGCGGCAGTTCTTCTATTCCTACAATGAGCAGTTCTTC
CASRAGRQFFYSYNEQFF
>TRBD2|TRBJ2-7|medium-sized|TRBV27
TGTGCCAGCAGTTTAGGACTAGCGGGAGGCTACGAGCAGTACTTC
CASSLGLAGGYEQYF
>-|TRBJ1-1|many|TRBV19
TGTGCCAGTAGTATAGGCCAGGGTCCGCACACTGAAGCTTTCTTT
CASSIGQGPHTEAFF
>-|TRBJ2-3|many|TRBV19
TGTGCCAGTAGTGAACGTGGACCACCCATAGGCACAGATACGCAGTATTTT
CASSERGPPIGTDTQYF
>-|TRBJ1-2|many|TRBV2
TGTGCCAGCAGTGGGGGGACGACGTATGGCTACACCTTC
CASSGGTTYGYTF
>-|TRBJ1-1|many|TRBV12-3/TRBV12-4
TGTGCCAGCAGTTTGAGGGGAGGCACTGAAGCTTTCTTT
CASSLRGGTEAFF